These T cell receptor beta chains were read from a single sample in a study of cytomegalovirus exposure and HLA in healthy donors. Some clones are missing from TCRdb's copy, which holds only in-frame ones; the method was immunoSEQ multiplex PCR. The sample records about 150,000 clones, about three quarters being singletons. Input material: PBMCs. The receptors come from a woman aged 40-49 years in good health and CMV-seronegative. CDR3s leave out the opening cysteine and the closing phenylalanine or tryptophan.

J gene,V gene,CDR3 protein
TRBJ2-2,TRBV11-3,ASSPRGGSLGLSGELF
TRBJ1-2,TRBV5-6,ASKTFPQGGYT
TRBJ2-7,TRBV4-1,ASSSGTGFEQY
TRBJ1-6,TRBV19,ASSTTGSGGRESPLH
TRBJ2-2,TRBV5-1,ASSLSGGQGIYTGELF
TRBJ2-2,TRBV5-1,ASSLAVGGQGLFFTGELF
TRBJ1-2,TRBV5-4,ASSFLGGVYGYT
TRBJ2-2,TRBV5-6,ASSSRLSGELF
TRBJ1-1,TRBV4-2,ASSQDVVGTGEAF
TRBJ1-2,TRBV28,ASTETAPNYGYT
TRBJ1-1,TRBV5-4,ASSLDRAVNTEAF
TRBJ1-5,TRBV9,ASSVFRRGGSNQPQH
TRBJ1-3,TRBV5-1,ASSLALTGPGNTIY
TRBJ1-1,TRBV18,ASSPSVLLDTEAF
TRBJ2-7,TRBV11-3,ASSRDGIYEQY
TRBJ1-2,TRBV18,ASSPPGTAYGYT
TRBJ2-1,TRBV6-5,ASSATGGGNEQF
TRBJ1-6,TRBV27,ASRQTGPLSSPLH
TRBJ1-2,TRBV5-1,ASSLAPGQGFYT
TRBJ2-6,TRBV5-1,ASSLGGQGASGANVLT
TRBJ1-1,TRBV30,AWSVSLQGVAEAF
TRBJ1-1,TRBV6-5,ASSLDRGRDTEAF
TRBJ2-7,TRBV18,ASSPLAPGTGGDEQY
TRBJ2-3,TRBV19,ASSMDTTGDTQY
TRBJ2-2,TRBV7-9,ASSLGDYTGELF
TRBJ2-1,TRBV5-1,ASSLAGENEQF
TRBJ2-3,TRBV5-4,ASSTGDTDTQY
TRBJ1-1,TRBV6-5,ASNPATGTEAF
TRBJ2-1,TRBV19,ASSEGGLAGGISEQF
TRBJ1-5,TRBV19,ASTIGGLPQH
TRBJ1-2,TRBV7-9,ASNNALYGYT
TRBJ1-1,TRBV28,ASTPPQGLGGNTEAF
TRBJ1-1,TRBV11-2,ASSWEDREATEAF